A selection of T cell receptor beta chains follows, all from one sample in a study of cytomegalovirus exposure and HLA in healthy donors. Using immunoSEQ multiplex PCR, the repertoire was profiled, and TCRdb retains in-frame clones only, with some absent. The sample contains roughly 260,000 clones, about 90% of which appear only once. The sample comprised PBMCs. These receptors were taken from a woman in her late teens or twenties in good health and CMV-seronegative. CDR3s include the opening cysteine and the closing phenylalanine or tryptophan. D genes are given only for firm matches. Size is omitted from some rows. Given values are once, few, many or a class for expanded clones.

d_call j_call v_call cdr3_length clone_size cdr3_nt cdr3_aa
NA TRBJ2-5 TRBV23-1 16 NA TGCGCCAGCAGTCAATCGGTGCGAGGTAACCAAGAGACCCAGTACTTC CASSQSVRGNQETQYF
TRBD2 TRBJ2-1 TRBV29-1 13 few TGCAGCGTCCGCGGGGGGTCTTACAATGAGCAGTTCTTC CSVRGGSYNEQFF
NA TRBJ1-6 TRBV6-5 13 few TGTGCCAGCAGTTTGCTAGAGTCCTCACCCCTCCACTTT CASSLLESSPLHF
TRBD2 TRBJ2-7 TRBV5-1 16 NA TGCGCCAGCAGCTTGGCTGCGACTAGCGTCTCCTACGAGCAGTACTTC CASSLAATSVSYEQYF
NA TRBJ2-2 TRBV28 15 NA TGTGCCAGCAGTTCCCCGGGGGGCGTAGGCGGGGAGCTGTTTTTT CASSSPGGVGGELFF
TRBD1 TRBJ1-4 TRBV9 16 NA TGTGCCAGCGCGGCGGGACAGGGTCTCGATAATGAAAAACTGTTTTTT CASAAGQGLDNEKLFF
TRBD1 TRBJ1-6 TRBV7-9 14 NA TGTGCCAGCAGCTTTAGGGACAGGGATTCACCCCTCCACTTT CASSFRDRDSPLHF
TRBD2 TRBJ2-1 TRBV29-1 13 NA TGCAGCGAGGTGGGGGGGACTGGCTATGAGCAGTTCTTC CSEVGGTGYEQFF
TRBD2 TRBJ2-5 TRBV10-2 16 NA TGCGCCAGCAGCGGACTAGCGGGGGCGATACAAGAGACCCAGTACTTC CASSGLAGAIQETQYF
TRBD1 TRBJ1-1 TRBV4-1 16 NA TGCGCCAGCAGCCAACAAACCCAGCCAGGGGGCACTGAAGCTTTCTTT CASSQQTQPGGTEAFF
TRBD1 TRBJ2-1 TRBV6-5 15 NA TGTGCCAGCAGCTGGGACAGGGAATCCTACAATGAGCAGTTCTTC CASSWDRESYNEQFF
NA TRBJ2-6 TRBV28 19 NA TGTGCCAGCAGTCTACCGTTGGGACAAGACGGAACTGGGGCCAACGTCCTGACTTTC CASSLPLGQDGTGANVLTF
NA TRBJ1-2 TRBV2 12 NA TGTGCCAGCAGAACCAGAAACTATGGCTACACCTTC CASRTRNYGYTF
NA TRBJ2-2 TRBV28 13 NA TGTGCCAGCAGTTGGACAGAAACAGGGGAGCTGTTTTTT CASSWTETGELFF
TRBD2 TRBJ2-1 TRBV6-5 11 NA TGTGCCAGCAGAACCGGGACTAGCGAGTTCTTC CASRTGTSEFF
NA TRBJ1-6 TRBV27 12 NA TGTGCCAGCAGGGAGGCTGGTTCACCCCTCCACTTT CASREAGSPLHF
NA TRBJ1-5 TRBV7-9 14 NA TGTGCCAGCAGCTTTGGGAGGGTGGATCAGCCCCAGCATTTT CASSFGRVDQPQHF
NA TRBJ2-7 TRBV4-1 14 NA TGCGCCAGCAGCCAAGATCTCAGGGCTTACGAGCAGTACTTC CASSQDLRAYEQYF
NA TRBJ1-5 TRBV7-2 15 NA TGTGCCAGCAGCTTAGAGCAGGGAGGCGGGCAGCCCCAGCATTTT CASSLEQGGGQPQHF